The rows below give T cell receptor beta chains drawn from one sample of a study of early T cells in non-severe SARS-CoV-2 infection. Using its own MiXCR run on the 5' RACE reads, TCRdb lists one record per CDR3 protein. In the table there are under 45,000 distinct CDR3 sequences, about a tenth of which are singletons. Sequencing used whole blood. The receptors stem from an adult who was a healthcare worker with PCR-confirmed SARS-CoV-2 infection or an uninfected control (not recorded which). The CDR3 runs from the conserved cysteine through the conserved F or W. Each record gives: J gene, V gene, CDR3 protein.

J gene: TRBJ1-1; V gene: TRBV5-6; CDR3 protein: CASSFGLKAFF
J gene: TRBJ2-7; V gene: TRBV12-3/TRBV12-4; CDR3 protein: CASSLVGGFYEQYF
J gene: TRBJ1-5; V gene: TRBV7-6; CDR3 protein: CASSLGGGQPQHF
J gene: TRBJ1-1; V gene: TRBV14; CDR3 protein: CASSLQGAWNTEVFF
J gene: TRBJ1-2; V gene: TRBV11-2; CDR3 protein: CASSLDRGQAPDYGYTF
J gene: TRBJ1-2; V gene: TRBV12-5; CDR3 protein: CASGLIPDRLGYTF
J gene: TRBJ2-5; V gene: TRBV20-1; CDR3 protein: CSADRDRGSETQYF
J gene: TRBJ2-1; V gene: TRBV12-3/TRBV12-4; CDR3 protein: CASTQDRGSYNEQFF
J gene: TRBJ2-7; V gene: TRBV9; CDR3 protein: CASSAGQGTSYEQYF
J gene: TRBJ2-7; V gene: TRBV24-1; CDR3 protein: CATSDSARLYEQYF
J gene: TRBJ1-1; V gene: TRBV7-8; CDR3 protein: CASRTNRNTEAFF
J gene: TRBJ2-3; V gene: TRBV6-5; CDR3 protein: CASSYQGSTDTQYF
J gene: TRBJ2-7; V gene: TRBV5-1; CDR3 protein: CASRKRAVYEQYF
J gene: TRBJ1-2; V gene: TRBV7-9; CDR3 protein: CASSLRSDYGYTF
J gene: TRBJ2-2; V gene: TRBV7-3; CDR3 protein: CASSLNWGPNTGELFF
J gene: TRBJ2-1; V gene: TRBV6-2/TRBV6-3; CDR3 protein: CASSYQGPVWFF
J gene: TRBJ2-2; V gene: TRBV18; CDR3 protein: CASSQPGTSNPSMTGELFF
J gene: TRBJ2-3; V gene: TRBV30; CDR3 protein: CAWDRGPSTDTQYF
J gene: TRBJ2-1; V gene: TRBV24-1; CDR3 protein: CATSELNEQFF
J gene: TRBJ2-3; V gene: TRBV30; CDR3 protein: CAWSDARKRPVVTQYF
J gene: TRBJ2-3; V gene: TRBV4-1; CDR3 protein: CASSQASGAEDTQYF
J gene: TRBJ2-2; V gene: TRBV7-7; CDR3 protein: CASSLPWGEGTGELFF
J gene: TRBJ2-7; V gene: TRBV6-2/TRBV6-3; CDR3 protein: CASSYSPSVEQYF
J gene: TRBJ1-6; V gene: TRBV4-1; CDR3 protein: CASSQDPGTDSPLHF
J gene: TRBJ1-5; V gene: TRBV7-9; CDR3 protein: CASSLGAAEDQPQHF
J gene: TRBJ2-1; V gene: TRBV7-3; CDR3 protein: CASSLGTSGSWDEQFF
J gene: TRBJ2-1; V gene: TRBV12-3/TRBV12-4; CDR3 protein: CASRRTGMVNEQFF
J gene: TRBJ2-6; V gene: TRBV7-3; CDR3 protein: CASSPERSGANVLTF
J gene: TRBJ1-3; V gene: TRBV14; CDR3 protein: CASSPRRDSGNTIYF
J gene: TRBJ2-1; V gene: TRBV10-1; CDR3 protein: CASSVGSGGGEQFF
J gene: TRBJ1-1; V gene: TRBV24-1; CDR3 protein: CATSQEWGSEAFF
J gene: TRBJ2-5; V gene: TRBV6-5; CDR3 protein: CASSRKETQYF
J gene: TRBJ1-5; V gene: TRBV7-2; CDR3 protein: CASSPRGNSNQPQHF
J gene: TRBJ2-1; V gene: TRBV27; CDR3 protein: CASSLGPDRSTKNEQFF
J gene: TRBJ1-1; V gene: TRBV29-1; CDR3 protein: CSVEGAGTDFF
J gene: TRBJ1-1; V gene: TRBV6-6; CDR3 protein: CASRSYSQGVSVNTEAFF
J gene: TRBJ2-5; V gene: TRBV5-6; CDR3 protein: CASSFEGLETQYF
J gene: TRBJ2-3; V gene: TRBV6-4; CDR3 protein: CASSDPSYPTDTQYF
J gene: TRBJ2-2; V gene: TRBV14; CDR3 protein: CASSPFRAKTGELFF
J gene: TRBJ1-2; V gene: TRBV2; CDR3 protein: CASSKGENYGYTF
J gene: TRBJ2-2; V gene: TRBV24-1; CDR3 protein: CATSDLQGGIGELFF
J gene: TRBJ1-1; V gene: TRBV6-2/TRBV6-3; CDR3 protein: CASNSNQGKITEAFF
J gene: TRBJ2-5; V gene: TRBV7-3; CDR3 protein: CASSLLAGETQYF
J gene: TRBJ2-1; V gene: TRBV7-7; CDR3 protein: CASSSLAGGRNEQFF
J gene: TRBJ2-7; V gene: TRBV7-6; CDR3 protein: CASSLTQVRAYEQYF
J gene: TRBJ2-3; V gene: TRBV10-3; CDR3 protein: CAISEGQGGDTQYF
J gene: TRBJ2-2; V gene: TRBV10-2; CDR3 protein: CASSGQGRAADGELFF
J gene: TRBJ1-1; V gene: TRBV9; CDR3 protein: CASSVEVQGYPEAFF
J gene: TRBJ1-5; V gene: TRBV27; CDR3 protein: CASSLRGIGQPQHF
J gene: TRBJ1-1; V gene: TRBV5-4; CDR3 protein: CASSSRTALNTEAFF
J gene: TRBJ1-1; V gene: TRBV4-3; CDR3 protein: CASSRFSTGATEAFF
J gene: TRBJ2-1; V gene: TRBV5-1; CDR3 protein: CASSFGREGHEQFF